These 5 T cell receptor beta chains originate from one sample sequenced in a study of cytomegalovirus exposure and HLA in healthy donors. The study ran its PCR with 60 Vbeta and 13 Jbeta primers. The data were produced by immunoSEQ multiplex PCR, yet TCRdb's version contains in-frame clones alone and is incomplete. Of some 110,000 clones in the sample, about 72% are singletons; the top ten hold 16%. Material: PBMCs. The receptors come from a man aged 50 to 59 in good health and CMV-seropositive.

The chain links TRBV5-1 to TRBJ2-7; the D gene is possibly TRBD2 (6 bases). The CDR3 runs to 15 residues. CDR1 SGHRS and CDR2 YFSETQ come from the germline V gene. Trimming removed 0 bases from V and 5 bases from J, with 15 bases in between. CDR3 sequence (DNA): TGCGCCAGCAGCTTGGATTCTGTGGAGCGGGACGAGCAGTACTTC. It is translated as CASSLDSVERDEQYF. Based on the CDR3 plus reference TRBV5-1 and TRBJ2-7, the full variable domain is KAGVTQTPRYLIKTRGQQVTLSCSPISGHRSVSWYQQTPGQGLQFLFEYFSETQRNKGNFPGRFSGRQFSNSRSEMNVSTLELGDSALYLCASSLDSVERDEQYFGPGTRLTVT.

This sequence joins TRBV29-1 and TRBJ1-1; TRBD1 matches 10 bases. Germline V gene lookup returns CDR1 SQVTM and CDR2 ANQGSEA. The ends lost 7 bases at V and 4 bases at J; junction bases unmatched: 6. The length of the CDR3 is 13 residues. The CDR3 is CSARGQGGTEAFF. In DNA, the CDR3 is TGCAGCGCCAGAGGACAGGGGGGCACTGAAGCTTTCTTT.

The V and J genes are TRBV5-1 and TRBJ2-1, with TRBD1 matching 10 bases. Trimming cost V 6 bases and J 5 bases; bases outside gene matches: 8. Germline-derived CDR1 and CDR2 are SGHRS and YFSETQ. This CDR3 comprises 15 residues. The CDR3: CASKMAGQGHNEQFF. The CDR3 region has the DNA TGCGCCAGCAAGATGGCGGGACAGGGGCACAATGAGCAGTTCTTC.

The chain couples TRBV7-9 to TRBJ2-2; 8 bases match TRBD1. The CDR3 sequence is 15 residues long. Trimming removed 5 bases from V and 4 bases from J; junction bases left unmatched: 6. Germline CDR1 SEHNR, CDR2 FQNEAQ (reference sequence). As DNA, the CDR3 is TGTGCCAGCAGCCTCTCGACAGGGGTCACCGGGGAGCTGTTTTTT. Translating it yields CASSLSTGVTGELFF.

This clone was picked up one time. The V call is TRBV7-9, the J call TRBJ1-1; TRBD1 is a possible D gene (5 bases). V gave up 4 bases and J gave up 1 base, with 19 bases separating them. Germline values: CDR1 SEHNR, CDR2 FQNEAQ (reference sequence). The CDR3 contains 17 residues. The CDR3 sequence is CASSSTGLRYWNTEAFF. The CDR3 DNA reads as TGTGCCAGCAGCTCCACGGGACTTAGGTATTGGAACACTGAAGCTTTCTTT.